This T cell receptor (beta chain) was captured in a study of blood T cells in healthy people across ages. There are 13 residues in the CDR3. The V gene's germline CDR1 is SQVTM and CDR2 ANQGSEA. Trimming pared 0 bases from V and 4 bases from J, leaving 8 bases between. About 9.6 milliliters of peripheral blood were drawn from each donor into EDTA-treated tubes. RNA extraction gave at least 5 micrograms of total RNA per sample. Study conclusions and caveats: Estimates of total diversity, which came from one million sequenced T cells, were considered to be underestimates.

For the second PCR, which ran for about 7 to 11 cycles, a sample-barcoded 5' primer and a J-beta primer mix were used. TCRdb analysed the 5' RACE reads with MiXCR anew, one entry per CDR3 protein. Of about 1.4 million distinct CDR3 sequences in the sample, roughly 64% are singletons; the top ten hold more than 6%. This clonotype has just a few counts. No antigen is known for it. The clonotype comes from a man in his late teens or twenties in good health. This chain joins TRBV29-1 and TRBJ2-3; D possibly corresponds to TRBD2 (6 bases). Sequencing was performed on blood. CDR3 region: CSVEEEGPDTQYF. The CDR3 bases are TGCAGCGTTGAAGAGGAGGGTCCAGATACGCAGTATTTT.